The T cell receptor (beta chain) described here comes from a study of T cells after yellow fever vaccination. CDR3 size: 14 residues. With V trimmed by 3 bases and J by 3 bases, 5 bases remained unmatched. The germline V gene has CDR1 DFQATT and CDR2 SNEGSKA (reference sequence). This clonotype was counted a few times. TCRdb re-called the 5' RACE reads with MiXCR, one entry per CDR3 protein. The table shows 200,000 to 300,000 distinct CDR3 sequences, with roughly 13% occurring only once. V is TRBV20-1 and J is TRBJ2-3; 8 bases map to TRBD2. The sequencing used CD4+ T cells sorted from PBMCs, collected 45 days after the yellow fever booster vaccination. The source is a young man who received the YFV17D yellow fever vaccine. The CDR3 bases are TGCAGTGCTAGGACGGGAGGGGGGACAGATACGCAGTATTTT. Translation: CSARTGGGTDTQYF.